The 31 T cell receptor beta chains listed next were all sequenced from one sample in a study of post-analysis software for immune sequencing data. Study-wide results and limits: With TRBV5-6, TRBV5-1 and TRBV20-1 included, about 5 TRBV segments were more frequent in patients than in controls.

No antigen has been assigned to these receptors. Each TCR beta cDNA library carried unique molecular identifiers. TCRdb redid the calling of the PCR reads with MiXCR, one entry per CDR3 protein. This repertoire shows 750,000 to 900,000 distinct CDR3 sequences, about half found once; its top ten account for approximately 4.4%. The sample taken for sequencing was blood. The source of these receptors is a girl aged 5 to 17 with multiple sclerosis.

This clonotype was seen a handful of times. The chain recombines TRBV6-6 with TRBJ2-5, with D possibly TRBD2 on 5 matching bases. The closer fit of TRBJ2-7 to the DNA end suggests the J call may be wrong. Germline assignment: CDR1 MNHNY and CDR2 SVGAGI (reference sequence). The CDR3 runs 15 residues. CDR3 in amino acids: CASSSPGDPSYEQYF. The CDR3 coding sequence is TGTGCCAGCAGCTCTCCCGGGGATCCTAGCTACGAGCAGTACTTC.

The chain employs TRBV7-4 and TRBJ2-7; 8 nucleotides agree with TRBD1. From germline, CDR1 is SGHVT and CDR2 SQSDAQ. V trimming: 5 bases; J trimming: 6 bases; junction bases outside the gene matches: 9. This CDR3 region has 14 residues. The CDR3 nucleotides read TGTGCCAGCAGCCCCCGGGACAGGCCTAGCGAGCAGTACTTC. Residues: CASSPRDRPSEQYF.

This clonotype was picked up a small number of times. The chain combines TRBV7-2 with TRBJ2-3; no firm D call. V was cut by 6 bases and J by 0 bases, with 4 bases left in between. Germline V gives CDR1 SGHTA, CDR2 FQGNSA. CDR3 size: 12 residues. For the CDR3, the DNA is TGTGCCAGCAGGTTGAGCACAGATACGCAGTATTTT. Encoded protein: CASRLSTDTQYF. Supplemented by reference TRBV7-2 and TRBJ2-3, the full variable domain reads GAGVSQSPSNKVTEKGKDVELRCDPISGHTALYWYRQSLGQGLEFLIYFQGNSAPDKSGLPSDRFSAERTGGSVSTLTIQRTQQEDSAVYLCASRLSTDTQYFGPGTRLTVL.

This chain uses TRBV7-9 with TRBJ1-2; possible D gene TRBD1, 6 bases. The germline gives CDR1 SEHNR, CDR2 FQNEAQ (reference sequence). V lost 2 bases, J lost 0 bases, and 13 bases lay in between. CDR3 length: 16 residues. Written as DNA, the CDR3 is TGTGCCAGCAGCTTATTGGCGGGACAAGCTAACTATGGCTACACCTTC. Its protein is CASSLLAGQANYGYTF.

The chain couples TRBV12-3 or TRBV12-4 to TRBJ2-5, with D maybe TRBD2 (6 bases). The CDR3 spans 12 residues. Trimming removed 8 bases at V and 4 bases at J, with 11 bases between. Here the CDR3 DNA reads TGTGCCAGCGCGTTCGGGGGAGAGACCCAGTACTTC. Its protein is CASAFGGETQYF.

This clonotype was found a few times. The chain has TRBV28 and TRBJ2-3, with D uncertain. The CDR3 extends over 16 amino acids. V shed 6 bases and J shed 0 bases, with 16 bases lying between them. CDR1 is MDHEN and CDR2 is SYDVKM in the germline V gene. The CDR3 bases are TGTGCCAGCAGCAACTCACCGGGCGGTAGCACAGATACGCAGTATTTT. Amino acid sequence: CASSNSPGGSTDTQYF.

The chain has TRBV5-1 and TRBJ1-1; TRBD1 is a possible D gene (5 bases). Germline V lookup: CDR1 SGHRS, CDR2 YFSETQ. V lost 4 bases to trimming and J lost 11 bases, with 21 bases between them. CDR3 size: 14 residues. CDR3 nucleotides: TGCGCCAGCAGCCCTCTAACTCAGGGAACGAACGCTTTCTTT. Amino acid sequence: CASSPLTQGTNAFF.

The V gene is TRBV4-1, the J gene TRBJ2-7; the match to TRBD2 covers 10 bases. V dropped 4 bases and J dropped 3; count of bases not matched to a gene: 6. CDR1 and CDR2 from the germline V gene are MGHRA and YSYEKL. The CDR3 is made up of 15 amino acids. The CDR3 here is CASSRETSGNYEQYF. The CDR3 DNA sequence: TGCGCCAGCAGCCGGGAAACTAGCGGGAACTACGAGCAGTACTTC.

This clonotype was counted only a few times. The rearrangement uses TRBV20-1 and TRBJ2-3; 12 bases are a match to TRBD2. The trim removed 6 bases at V and 5 bases at J, leaving 12 bases unmatched. CDR3 length equals 16 residues. The germline V gene has CDR1 DFQATT and CDR2 SNEGSKA (reference sequence). The CDR3 is CSAPDLAGGPGDTQYF. DNA for the CDR3: TGCAGTGCCCCCGATCTAGCGGGAGGGCCCGGAGATACGCAGTATTTT.

The rearrangement joins TRBV18 to TRBJ2-5; TRBD2 matches 10 bases. V lost 8 bases, J lost 11 bases, and 8 bases stayed unmatched. In germline, CDR1 is KGHSH, CDR2 LQKENI. The CDR3 has 12 residues. The CDR3 sequence: CASGTSVNEQYF. CDR3 bases: TGTGCCAGCGGGACTAGCGTCAATGAGCAGTACTTC.

This clonotype was detected only a few times. The rearrangement uses TRBV6-5 and TRBJ1-1, with D possibly TRBD1 on 6 matching bases. Germline V gene lookup returns CDR1 MNHEY and CDR2 SVGAGI. The CDR3 runs to 14 residues. The V end was cut by 4 bases, the J end by 0 bases, with 9 bases between. For the CDR3, the DNA is TGTGCCAGCAGTTCCAGGGACATGAACACTGAAGCTTTCTTT. Protein sequence: CASSSRDMNTEAFF.

V gene TRBV10-3 combines with J gene TRBJ1-5; D uncertain. The germline gives CDR1 ENHRY, CDR2 SYGVKD. V was trimmed by 7 bases and J by 7 bases, leaving 14 bases between them. The CDR3 is 13 amino acids. CDR3 residues: CAITKGNEQPQHF. CDR3 DNA sequence: TGTGCCATCACCAAAGGGAATGAACAGCCCCAGCATTTT.

V is TRBV5-1 and J is TRBJ2-1, with D unresolved. This CDR3 comprises 13 residues. V was shortened by 1 base and J by 5 bases, with 7 bases between the two germline ends. CDR1 is SGHRS and CDR2 is YFSETQ in the germline V gene. The DNA of the CDR3 is TGCGCCAGCAGCTTGTGGGCTAACAATGAGCAGTTCTTC. Translating it yields CASSLWANNEQFF.

The genes are TRBV20-1 and TRBJ2-7; TRBD2 matches 7 bases. V was clipped by 6 bases and J by 3 bases; unmatched bases: 5. CDR1 is DFQATT, CDR2 SNEGSKA, per germline (reference sequence). The CDR3 runs to 12 residues. The CDR3 nucleotides read TGCAGTGCGGGTAGCGGGCTCTACGAGCAGTACTTC. Translation gives CSAGSGLYEQYF.

The chain links TRBV6-5 to TRBJ2-4; 8 bases fit TRBD1. The J call may be faulty, since TRBJ2-7 better matches the DNA end. The CDR3 is 15 amino acids. Germline V gene data show CDR1 as MNHEY and CDR2 as SVGAGI. CDR3 region: CASSYTKDRDYEQYF. CDR3 bases: TGTGCCAGCAGTTACACGAAGGACAGGGACTACGAGCAGTACTTC.

Concerning this clonotype itself: The CDR3 ends on some other residue instead of the conserved phenylalanine or tryptophan, so this is likely a read error. The chain joins TRBV4-1 to TRBJ2-1; no clear D gene. The better agreement between TRBJ2-7 and the DNA end casts doubt on the J call. The CDR3 consists of 15 residues. The germline V gene has CDR1 MGHRA and CDR2 YSYEKL. CDR3 in amino acids: CASSQETFSYNEQYL. The CDR3 region has the DNA TGCGCCAGCAGCCAAGAGACTTTCTCCTACAATGAGCAGTACCTC.

In this sample, this clonotype turned up a few times. The V gene is TRBV5-1, the J gene TRBJ2-1; 8 bases fit TRBD2. This CDR3 region has 15 residues. V lost 0 bases and J lost 9; bases outside the gene matches: 8. CDR1 is SGHRS, CDR2 YFSETQ, per germline. CDR3 amino acids: CASSLDSGRGSEQFF. The CDR3 bases are TGCGCCAGCAGCTTGGACAGCGGGAGAGGGAGTGAGCAGTTCTTC.

The chain carries TRBV5-1 and TRBJ2-1, with D perhaps matching TRBD2 (5 bases). Germline V gene data show CDR1 as SGHRS and CDR2 as YFSETQ. The CDR3 runs 15 residues. Deletions cut 4 bases from V and 8 bases from J, with 19 bases between. The CDR3 spells CASSAPEGNFDEQFF. For the CDR3, the DNA is TGCGCCAGCAGCGCACCAGAGGGTAATTTCGATGAGCAGTTCTTC.

The chain couples TRBV7-2 to TRBJ2-3, with D unclear. The ends were cut back, 1 base at V and 1 base at J, with 18 bases in the middle. Germline CDR1 is SGHTA and CDR2 is FQGNSA. This CDR3 has 18 amino acids. The CDR3 is CASSLGPNPIGGTDTQYF. The DNA for the CDR3 is TGTGCCAGCAGCTTAGGGCCAAACCCGATCGGAGGCACAGATACGCAGTATTTT.

The J gene is TRBJ2-7, the V gene TRBV12-3 or TRBV12-4, with unresolved D. Trimming removed 5 bases from V and 4 bases from J, with 9 bases in between. The CDR3 is 12 residues long. The DNA of the CDR3 is TGTGCCAGCAGTCGATTCTGGTACGAGCAGTACTTC. It encodes CASSRFWYEQYF.

This clonotype was seen only a few times. This chain joins TRBV28 and TRBJ2-5, with no clear D. From germline, CDR1 is MDHEN and CDR2 SYDVKM. Trimming took 6 bases from V and 3 from J, leaving 20 bases between them. This CDR3 is 16 amino acids long. The DNA of the CDR3 is TGTGCCAGCAGCCTCCTGGCGGACCATAAGAAAGAGACCCAGTACTTC. Translation gives CASSLLADHKKETQYF.

The count of this clonotype is one. The J gene is TRBJ1-2, the V gene TRBV18, with TRBD1 matching over 7 bases. V lost 3 bases, J lost 10 bases, and 14 bases stayed unmatched. There are 15 residues in the CDR3. Germline V lookup: CDR1 KGHSH, CDR2 LQKENI. CDR3 DNA sequence: TGTGCCAGCTCACCGAACGGCCGGGACAGTGAAGCCTACACCTTC. Protein product: CASSPNGRDSEAYTF.

V gene TRBV4-3 combines with J gene TRBJ2-2; possible D gene TRBD2, 5 bases. The CDR3 totals 17 residues. V dropped 1 base and J dropped 5 bases, with 17 bases sitting between them. Germline CDR1 reads LGHNA; CDR2 reads YSLEER. CDR3 amino acids: CASSQAVGVGGTGELFF. The DNA of the CDR3 is TGCGCCAGCAGCCAAGCCGTCGGGGTCGGTGGTACCGGGGAGCTGTTTTTT.

The chain joins TRBV7-9 to TRBJ1-5; D remains unclear. CDR1 and CDR2 from the germline V gene are SEHNR and FQNEAQ (reference sequence). The length of the CDR3 is 14 residues. The V gene lost 3 bases and the J gene lost 5 bases, with 11 bases spanning the gap. CDR3 protein: CASSFTGSDQPQHF. CDR3 bases: TGTGCCAGCAGCTTTACCGGATCCGATCAGCCCCAGCATTTT.

V usage is TRBV28 and J usage is TRBJ2-3, with a weak D call TRBD1 (5 bases). V was pared by 4 bases and J by 6 bases, with 20 bases between. CDR1 and CDR2 (germline): MDHEN, SYDVKM. This CDR3 has 16 residues. As DNA, the CDR3 is TGTGCCAGCAGTTCGGGCAGGGTGTTAGTAAAGGATACGCAGTATTTT. This translates into CASSSGRVLVKDTQYF.

CDR3 coding DNA: TGTGCCAGCAGTTTATCGGCAGGAGAGACGAACACCGGGGAGCTGTTTTTT. Residues: CASSLSAGETNTGELFF. This chain links TRBV28 with TRBJ2-2; D is undetermined. The germline V gene has CDR1 MDHEN and CDR2 SYDVKM. The CDR3 spans 17 residues. Trimming removed 1 base from V and 0 bases from J, with 12 bases in between.

This clonotype was counted a single time. This rearrangement joins TRBV20-1 to TRBJ2-5, with a tentative D call TRBD2 (6 bases). V lost 6 bases and J 5 bases, leaving 16 bases between the germline ends. The CDR3 has 13 amino acids. The germline CDR1 and CDR2 sequences are DFQATT and SNEGSKA (reference sequence). The CDR3 nucleotides are TGCAGTGCCCCGGAGAATGGGGGGGAGACCCAGTACTTC. It encodes CSAPENGGETQYF.

In its sample, this clonotype was seen a few times. In DNA form, the CDR3 reads TGCAGTGCTAGAGATCCGCGGTCCTACAATGAGCAGTTCTTC. Residues: CSARDPRSYNEQFF. The chain joins TRBV20-1 to TRBJ2-1; D is uncertain. The germline CDR1 and CDR2 sequences are DFQATT and SNEGSKA (reference sequence). The CDR3 is made up of 14 amino acids. The V end was cut by 0 bases, the J end by 1 base, with 7 bases between.

The chain couples TRBV12-3 or TRBV12-4 to TRBJ2-5; D remains unclear. This CDR3 is built from 14 residues. Between the trimmed V and J ends, which lost 5 bases and 3 bases, there was a span of 13 bases. Here the CDR3 reads CASSRGQNEETQYF. The CDR3, as DNA: TGTGCCAGCAGTCGTGGTCAAAATGAAGAGACCCAGTACTTC.

This clonotype was seen a few times. This chain links TRBV6-1 with TRBJ2-6; a weak D match, TRBD2 (5 bases). This CDR3 region has 17 residues. The V gene's germline CDR1 is MNHNS and CDR2 SASEGT. V dropped 7 bases and J dropped 2 bases, with 18 bases sitting between them. DNA of the CDR3: TGTGCCAGCAACTTAAACCGGGGTGCAGCTGGGGCCAACGTCCTGACTTTC. It codes for CASNLNRGAAGANVLTF.

This chain connects TRBV7-9 to TRBJ2-4; tentatively, D is TRBD1 or TRBD2 (5 bases each). Germline assignment: CDR1 SEHNR and CDR2 FQNEAQ (reference sequence). The CDR3 spans 16 residues. V dropped 1 base and J dropped 4 bases, with 14 bases sitting between them. The CDR3 protein is CASSLGGLGLKNIQYF. The CDR3, as DNA: TGTGCCAGCAGCTTAGGAGGGTTGGGGCTGAAAAACATTCAGTACTTC.